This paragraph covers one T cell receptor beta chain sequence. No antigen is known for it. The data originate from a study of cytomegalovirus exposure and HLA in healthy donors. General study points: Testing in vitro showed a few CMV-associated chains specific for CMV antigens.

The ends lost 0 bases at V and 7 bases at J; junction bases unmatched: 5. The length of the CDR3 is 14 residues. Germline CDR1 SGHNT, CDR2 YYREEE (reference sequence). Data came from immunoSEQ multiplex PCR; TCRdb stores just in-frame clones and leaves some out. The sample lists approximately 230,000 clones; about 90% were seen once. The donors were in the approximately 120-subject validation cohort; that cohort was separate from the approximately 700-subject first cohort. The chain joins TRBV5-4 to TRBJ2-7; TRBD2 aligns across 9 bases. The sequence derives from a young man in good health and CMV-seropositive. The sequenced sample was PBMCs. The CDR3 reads CASSLEGLAGEQYF. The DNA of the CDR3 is TGTGCCAGCAGCTTGGAGGGACTAGCAGGGGAGCAGTACTTC.